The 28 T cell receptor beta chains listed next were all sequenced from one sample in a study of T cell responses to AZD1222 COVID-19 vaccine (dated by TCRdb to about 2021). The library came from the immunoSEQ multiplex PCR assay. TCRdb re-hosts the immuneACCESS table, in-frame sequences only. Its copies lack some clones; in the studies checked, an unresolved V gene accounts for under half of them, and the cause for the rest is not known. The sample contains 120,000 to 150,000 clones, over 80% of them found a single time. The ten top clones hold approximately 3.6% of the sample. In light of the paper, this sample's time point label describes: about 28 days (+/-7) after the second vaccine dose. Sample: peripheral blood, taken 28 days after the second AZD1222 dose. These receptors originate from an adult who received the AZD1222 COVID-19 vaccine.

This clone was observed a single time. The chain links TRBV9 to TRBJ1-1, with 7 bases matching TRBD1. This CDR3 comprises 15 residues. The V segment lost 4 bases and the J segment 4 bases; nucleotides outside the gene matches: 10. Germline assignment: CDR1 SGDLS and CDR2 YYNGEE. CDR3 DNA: TGTGCCAGCAGCCCCCGTGACAGGGCAATCACTGAAGCTTTCTTT. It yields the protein CASSPRDRAITEAFF.

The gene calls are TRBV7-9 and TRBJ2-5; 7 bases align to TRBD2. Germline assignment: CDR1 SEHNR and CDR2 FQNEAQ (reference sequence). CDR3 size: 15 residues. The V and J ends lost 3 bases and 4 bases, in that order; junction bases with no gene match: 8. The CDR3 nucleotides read TGTGCCAGCAGCTTGGAGGCAGGGAGGGGAGAGACCCAGTACTTC. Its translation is CASSLEAGRGETQYF.

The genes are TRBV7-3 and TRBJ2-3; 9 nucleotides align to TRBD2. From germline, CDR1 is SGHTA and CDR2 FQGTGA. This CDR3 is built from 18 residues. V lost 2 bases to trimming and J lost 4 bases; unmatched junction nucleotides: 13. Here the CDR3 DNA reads TGTGCCAGCAGCTTAGATAGCGGGAGTGCTCGGGAGGCAGATACGCAGTATTTT. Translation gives CASSLDSGSAREADTQYF.

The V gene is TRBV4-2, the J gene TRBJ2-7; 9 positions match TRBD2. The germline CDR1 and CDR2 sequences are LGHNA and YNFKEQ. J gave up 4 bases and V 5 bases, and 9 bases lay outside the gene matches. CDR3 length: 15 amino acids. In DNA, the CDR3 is TGTGCCAGCAGCGGGGGTAGCGGGAGAGATTACGAGCAGTACTTC. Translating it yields CASSGGSGRDYEQYF.

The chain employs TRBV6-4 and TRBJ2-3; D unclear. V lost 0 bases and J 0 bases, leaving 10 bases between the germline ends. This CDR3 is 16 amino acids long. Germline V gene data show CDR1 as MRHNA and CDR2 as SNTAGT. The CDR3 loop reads CASSDSGLPSTDTQYF. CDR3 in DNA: TGTGCCAGCAGTGACTCCGGCTTGCCTAGCACAGATACGCAGTATTTT.

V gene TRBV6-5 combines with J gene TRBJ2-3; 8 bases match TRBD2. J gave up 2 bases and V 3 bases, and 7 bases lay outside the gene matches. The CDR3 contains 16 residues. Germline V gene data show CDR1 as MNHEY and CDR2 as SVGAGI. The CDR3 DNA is TGTGCCAGCAGTTATTATGGACTAGCCGCCACAGATACGCAGTATTTT. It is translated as CASSYYGLAATDTQYF.

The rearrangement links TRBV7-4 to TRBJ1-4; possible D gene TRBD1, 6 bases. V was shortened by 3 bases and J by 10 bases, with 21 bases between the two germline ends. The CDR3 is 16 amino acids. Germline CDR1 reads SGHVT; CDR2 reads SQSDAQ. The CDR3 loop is CASSLGADRFFGKLFF. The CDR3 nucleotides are TGTGCCAGCAGCTTGGGCGCCGACAGGTTTTTTGGAAAACTGTTTTTT.

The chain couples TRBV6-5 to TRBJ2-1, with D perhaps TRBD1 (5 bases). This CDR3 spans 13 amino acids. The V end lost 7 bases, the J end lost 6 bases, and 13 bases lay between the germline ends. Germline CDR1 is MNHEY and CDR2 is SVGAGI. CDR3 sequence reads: CASKDTASNEQFF. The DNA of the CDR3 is TGTGCCAGCAAGGACACAGCAAGCAATGAGCAGTTCTTC.

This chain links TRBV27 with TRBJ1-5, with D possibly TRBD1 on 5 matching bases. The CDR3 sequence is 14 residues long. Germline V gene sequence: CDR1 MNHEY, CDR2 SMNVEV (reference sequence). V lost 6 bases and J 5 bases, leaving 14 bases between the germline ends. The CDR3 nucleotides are TGTGCCAGCAGCGGACGGGGGAGAGATCAGCCCCAGCATTTT. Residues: CASSGRGRDQPQHF.

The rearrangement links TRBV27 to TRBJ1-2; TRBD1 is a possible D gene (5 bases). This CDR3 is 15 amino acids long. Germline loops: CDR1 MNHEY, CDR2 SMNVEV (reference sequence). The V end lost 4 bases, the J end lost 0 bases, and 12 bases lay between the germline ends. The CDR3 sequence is CASSSVDRANYGYTF. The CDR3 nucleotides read TGTGCCAGCAGTTCCGTTGACAGAGCTAACTATGGCTACACCTTC.

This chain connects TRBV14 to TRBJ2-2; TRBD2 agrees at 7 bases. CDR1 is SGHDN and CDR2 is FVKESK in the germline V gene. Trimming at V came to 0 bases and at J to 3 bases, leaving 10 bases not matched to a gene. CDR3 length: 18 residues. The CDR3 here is CASSQDWASGGYTGELFF. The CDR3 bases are TGTGCCAGCAGCCAAGATTGGGCTAGCGGAGGTTACACCGGGGAGCTGTTTTTT.

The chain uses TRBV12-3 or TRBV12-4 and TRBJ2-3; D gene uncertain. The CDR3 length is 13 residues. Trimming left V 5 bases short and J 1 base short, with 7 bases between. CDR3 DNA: TGTGCCAGCAGTCCCCTAGGCACAGATACGCAGTATTTT. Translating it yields CASSPLGTDTQYF.

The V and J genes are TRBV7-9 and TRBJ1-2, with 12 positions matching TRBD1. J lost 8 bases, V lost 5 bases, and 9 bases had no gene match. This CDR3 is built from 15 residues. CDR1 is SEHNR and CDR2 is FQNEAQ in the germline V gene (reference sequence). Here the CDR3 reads CASSRPGQGAKGYTF. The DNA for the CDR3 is TGTGCCAGCAGCCGCCCGGGACAGGGGGCCAAGGGCTACACCTTC.

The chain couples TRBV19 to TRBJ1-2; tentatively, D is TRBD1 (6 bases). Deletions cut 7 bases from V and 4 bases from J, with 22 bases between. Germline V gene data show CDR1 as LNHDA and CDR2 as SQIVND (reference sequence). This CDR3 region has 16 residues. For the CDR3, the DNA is TGTGCCAGTACGGTCGCCGAGACAGGACCCTTCTATGGCTACACCTTC. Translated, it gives CASTVAETGPFYGYTF.

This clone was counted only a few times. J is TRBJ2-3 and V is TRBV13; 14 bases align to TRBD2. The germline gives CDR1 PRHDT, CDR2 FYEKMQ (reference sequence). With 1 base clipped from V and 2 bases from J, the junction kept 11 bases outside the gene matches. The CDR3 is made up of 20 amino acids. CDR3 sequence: CASSLDLGLAGDSATDTQYF. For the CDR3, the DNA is TGTGCCAGCAGCTTAGATCTGGGACTAGCGGGAGATAGCGCCACAGATACGCAGTATTTT.

The CDR3 bases are TGTGCTGCTCAACTAGCGGGGGACCCCAGCGGGAGGTACGGAAGTTACGAGCAGTACTTC. Its protein product is CAAQLAGDPSGRYGSYEQYF. The gene calls are TRBV30 and TRBJ2-7, with 11 bases aligning to TRBD2. The CDR3 contains 20 residues. Germline CDR1 GTSNPN, CDR2 SVGIG (reference sequence).

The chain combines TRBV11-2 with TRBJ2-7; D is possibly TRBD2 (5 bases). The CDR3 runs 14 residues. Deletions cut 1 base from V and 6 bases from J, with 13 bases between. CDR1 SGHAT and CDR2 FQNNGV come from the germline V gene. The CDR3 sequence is CASSLVRLAVEQYF. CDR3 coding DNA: TGTGCCAGCAGCTTAGTACGTCTAGCCGTCGAGCAGTACTTC.

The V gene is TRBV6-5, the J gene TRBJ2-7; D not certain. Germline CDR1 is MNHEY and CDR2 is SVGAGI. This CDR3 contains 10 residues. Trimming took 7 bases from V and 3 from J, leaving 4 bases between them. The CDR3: CASKHYEQYF. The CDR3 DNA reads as TGTGCCAGCAAACACTACGAGCAGTACTTC.

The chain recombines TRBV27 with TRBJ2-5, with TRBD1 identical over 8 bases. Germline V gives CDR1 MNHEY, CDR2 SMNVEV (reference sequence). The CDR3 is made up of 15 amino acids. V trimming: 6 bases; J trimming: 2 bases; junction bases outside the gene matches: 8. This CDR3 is CASRIGQGQQETQYF. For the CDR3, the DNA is TGTGCCAGCAGGATTGGACAGGGCCAACAAGAGACCCAGTACTTC.

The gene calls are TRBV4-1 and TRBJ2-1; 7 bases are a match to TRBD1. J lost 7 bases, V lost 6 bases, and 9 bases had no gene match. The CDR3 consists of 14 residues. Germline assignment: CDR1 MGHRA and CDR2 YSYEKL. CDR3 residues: CASRAMTGRNEQFF. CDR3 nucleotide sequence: TGCGCCAGCAGAGCTATGACAGGGCGGAATGAGCAGTTCTTC.

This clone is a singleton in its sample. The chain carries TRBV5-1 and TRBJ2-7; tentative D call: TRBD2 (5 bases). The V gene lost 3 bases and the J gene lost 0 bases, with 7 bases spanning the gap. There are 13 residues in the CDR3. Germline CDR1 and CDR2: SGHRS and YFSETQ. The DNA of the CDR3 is TGCGCCAGCAGCTCGGGGAGCTCCTACGAGCAGTACTTC. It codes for CASSSGSSYEQYF.

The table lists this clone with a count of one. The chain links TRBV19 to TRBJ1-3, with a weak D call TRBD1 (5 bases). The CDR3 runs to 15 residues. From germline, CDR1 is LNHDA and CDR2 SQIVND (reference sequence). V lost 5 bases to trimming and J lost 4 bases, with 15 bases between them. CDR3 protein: CASSRDRYAGNTIYF. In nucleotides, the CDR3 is TGTGCCAGTAGTCGGGACCGTTATGCGGGAAACACCATATATTTT.

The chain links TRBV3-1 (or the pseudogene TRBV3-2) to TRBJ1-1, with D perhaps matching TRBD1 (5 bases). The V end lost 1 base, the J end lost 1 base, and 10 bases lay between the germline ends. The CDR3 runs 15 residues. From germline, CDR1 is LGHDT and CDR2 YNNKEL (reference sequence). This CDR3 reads CASSQAGRANTEAFF. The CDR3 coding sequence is TGTGCCAGCAGCCAAGCGGGCAGGGCGAACACTGAAGCTTTCTTT.

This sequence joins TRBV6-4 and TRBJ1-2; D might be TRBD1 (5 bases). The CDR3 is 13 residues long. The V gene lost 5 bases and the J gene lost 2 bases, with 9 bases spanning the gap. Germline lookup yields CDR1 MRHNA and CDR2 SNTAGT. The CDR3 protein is CASSPRENYGYTF. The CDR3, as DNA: TGTGCCAGCAGTCCCAGGGAAAACTATGGCTACACCTTC.

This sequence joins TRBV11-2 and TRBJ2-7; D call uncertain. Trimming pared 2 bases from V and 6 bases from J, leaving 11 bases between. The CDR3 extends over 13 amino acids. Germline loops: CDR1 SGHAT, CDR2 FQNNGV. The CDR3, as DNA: TGTGCCAGCAGCTTACAGACATCCCGCGAGCAGTACTTC. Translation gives CASSLQTSREQYF.

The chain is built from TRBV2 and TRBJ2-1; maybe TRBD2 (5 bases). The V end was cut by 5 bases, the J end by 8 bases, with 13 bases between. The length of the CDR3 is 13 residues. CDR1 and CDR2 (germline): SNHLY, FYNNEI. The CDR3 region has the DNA TGTGCCAGCAGTTGGACTCAACGGGATGAGCAGTTCTTC. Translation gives CASSWTQRDEQFF.

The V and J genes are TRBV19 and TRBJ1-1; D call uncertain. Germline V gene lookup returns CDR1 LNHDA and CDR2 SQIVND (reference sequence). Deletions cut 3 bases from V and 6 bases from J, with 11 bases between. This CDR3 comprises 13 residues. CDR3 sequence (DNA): TGTGCCAGTAGTATCGCGGATTTCGCTGAAGCTTTCTTT. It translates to CASSIADFAEAFF.

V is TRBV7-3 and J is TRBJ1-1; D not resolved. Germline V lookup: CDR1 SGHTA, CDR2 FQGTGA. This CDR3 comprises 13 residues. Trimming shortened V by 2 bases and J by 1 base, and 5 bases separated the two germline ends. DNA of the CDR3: TGTGCCAGCAGCTTAGCACAGAACACTGAAGCTTTCTTT. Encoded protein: CASSLAQNTEAFF. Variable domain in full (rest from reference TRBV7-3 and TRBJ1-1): GAGVSQTPSNKVTEKGKYVELRCDPISGHTALYWYRQSLGQGPEFLIYFQGTGAADDSGLPNDRFFAVRPEGSVSTLKIQRTERGDSAVYLCASSLAQNTEAFFGQGTRLTVV.